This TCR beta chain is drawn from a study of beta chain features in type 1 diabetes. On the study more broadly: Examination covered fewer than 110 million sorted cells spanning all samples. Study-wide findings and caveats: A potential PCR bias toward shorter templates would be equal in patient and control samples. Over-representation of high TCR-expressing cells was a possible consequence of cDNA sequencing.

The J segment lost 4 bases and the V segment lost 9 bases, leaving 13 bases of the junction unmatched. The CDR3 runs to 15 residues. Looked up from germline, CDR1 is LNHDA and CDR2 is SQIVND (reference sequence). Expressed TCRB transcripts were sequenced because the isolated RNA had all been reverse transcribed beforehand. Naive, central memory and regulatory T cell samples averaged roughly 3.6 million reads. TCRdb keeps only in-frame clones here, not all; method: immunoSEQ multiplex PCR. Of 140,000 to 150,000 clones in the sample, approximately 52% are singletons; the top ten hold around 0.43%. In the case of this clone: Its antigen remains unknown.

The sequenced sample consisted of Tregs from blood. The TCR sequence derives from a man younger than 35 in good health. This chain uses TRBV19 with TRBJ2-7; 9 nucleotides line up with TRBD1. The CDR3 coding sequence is TGTGCCAGCCGGAGGGGACAGGGTTTTTTTTACGAGCAGTACTTC. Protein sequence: CASRRGQGFFYEQYF.